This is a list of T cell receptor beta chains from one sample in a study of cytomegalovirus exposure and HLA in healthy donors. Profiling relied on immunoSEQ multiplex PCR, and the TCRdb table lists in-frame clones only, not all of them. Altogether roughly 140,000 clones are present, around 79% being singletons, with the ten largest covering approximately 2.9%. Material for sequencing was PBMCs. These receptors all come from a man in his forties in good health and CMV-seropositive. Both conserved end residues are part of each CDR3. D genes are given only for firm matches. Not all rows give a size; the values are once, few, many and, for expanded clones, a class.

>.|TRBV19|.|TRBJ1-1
TGTGCCAGTAGACCCCCGCAAGCGAGGGTTGAAGCTTTCTTT
CASRPPQARVEAFF
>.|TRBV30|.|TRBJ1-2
TGTGCCGGTAAAGGAGAATCAGATGGCTACACCTTC
CAGKGESDGYTF
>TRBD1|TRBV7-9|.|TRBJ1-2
TGTGCCAGCAGCTTAGGACCCCAGACAGGGAATGGCTACACCTTC
CASSLGPQTGNGYTF
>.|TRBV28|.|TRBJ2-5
TGTGCCAGCAGTTGGTATAGGGGAGAGACCCAGTACTTC
CASSWYRGETQYF
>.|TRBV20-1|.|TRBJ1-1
TGCAGTGCTACCAGGGGCCCTGAAGCTTTCTTT
CSATRGPEAFF
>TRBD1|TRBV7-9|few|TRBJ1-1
TGTGCCAGCAGCTTAGCAGACCGGGACAGGGGTCGAGAAGCTTTCTTT
CASSLADRDRGREAFF
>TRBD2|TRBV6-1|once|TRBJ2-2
TGTGCCAGCAGTGAGGCACCGGGACTAGCTGGCACCGGGGAGCTGTTTTTT
CASSEAPGLAGTGELFF
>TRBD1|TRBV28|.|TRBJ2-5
TGTGCCAGCAGTTCCTCGGGACAGCAAATCAAAGAGACCCAGTACTTC
CASSSSGQQIKETQYF
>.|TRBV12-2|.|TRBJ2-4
TGTGCAAGTCGCCCCTCGGCTGTGGACAGGCGGGGAGATATGCCAACCAAAAACATTCAGTACTTC
CASRPSAVDRRGDMPTKNIQYF
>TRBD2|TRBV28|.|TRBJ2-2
TGTGCCAGCAACCTGCTAGCGGGAGATACCGGGGAGCTGTTTTTT
CASNLLAGDTGELFF
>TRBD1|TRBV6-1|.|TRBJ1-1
TGTGCCAGCAGTAGACAGGGCAGGCAGAACACTGAAGCTTTCTTT
CASSRQGRQNTEAFF
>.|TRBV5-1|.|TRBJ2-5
TGCGCCAGCAGCTTGGACAGAATGTACCAAGAGACCCAGTACTTC
CASSLDRMYQETQYF
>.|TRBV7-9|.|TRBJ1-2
TGTTCCAGCCGCACCAACTTGGGGCCCTGGAGTGACTATGGCTACACCTTC
CSSRTNLGPWSDYGYTF
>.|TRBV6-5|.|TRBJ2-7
TGTGCCAGCAGTTACTCTACTAGCTCCTACGAGCAGTACTTC
CASSYSTSSYEQYF
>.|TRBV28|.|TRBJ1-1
TGTGCCAGCAGTTTTGGGGCAGAGAACACTGAAGCTTTCTTT
CASSFGAENTEAFF
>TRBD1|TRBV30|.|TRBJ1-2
TGTGCCTGGAGTGGCCGGGACAGGGGGTATGTGGGCTACACCTTC
CAWSGRDRGYVGYTF